Listed below are T cell receptor beta chains from one sample, sequenced in a study of cytomegalovirus exposure and HLA in healthy donors. Clones were read by immunoSEQ multiplex PCR, and TCRdb kept only the in-frame ones, dropping some. The sample carries about 200,000 clones, around four fifths recorded once. Specimen: PBMCs. Receptor source: a woman aged 50 to 60 in good health and CMV-seropositive. The CDR3 runs from the conserved cysteine through the conserved F or W.

14	TRBV10-1	TRBJ1-1	CASSPGQMNTEAFF
12	TRBV30	NA	CALAGRWNEQYF
11	TRBV7-9	TRBJ2-7	CSSSGSYEQYF
16	TRBV5-1	TRBJ2-3	CASSPLGRIFTDTQYF
14	TRBV30	TRBJ2-2	CAWSVAVNTGELFF
13	TRBV10-3	TRBJ2-4	CAISDVEGNIQYF
16	TRBV18	TRBJ1-2	CASSPGTELRTYGYTF
15	TRBV2	NA	CASSHAGTSSYEQYF
20	TRBV5-1	TRBJ2-3	CASSYPGLAGGLYTVDTQYF
17	TRBV4-2	TRBJ2-3	CASSQDPLAGPTDTQYF
13	TRBV5-1	TRBJ1-6	CASSPRVAEPLHF
14	TRBV27	TRBJ2-3	CASKGRAPTDTQYF
15	TRBV5-4	TRBJ2-2	CASSLESRDTGELFF
14	TRBV7-9	TRBJ1-3	CASSLTGSGNTIYF
14	TRBV18	TRBJ2-5	CASSPQDIQETQYF
16	TRBV13	TRBJ2-7	CASSLGLAGGAYEQYF
16	TRBV7-2	TRBJ2-1	CASSLRQGSYFNEQFF
16	TRBV5-6	TRBJ1-2	CASSLFALGGASGYTF
11	TRBV20-1	TRBJ1-2	CSAGREGGYTF
17	TRBV7-8	TRBJ1-2	CASSLDRTGLRDYGYTF
15	TRBV19	TRBJ2-3	CASSTSGGFGDTQYF
16	TRBV19	TRBJ2-6	CASSNGTRPGANVLTF
14	TRBV7-9	TRBJ2-7	CASSHRTAGGGQYF
13	TRBV29-1	TRBJ1-5	CSAAEGAGQPQHF
11	TRBV20-1	NA	CSARESYEQYF
14	TRBV5-4	TRBJ1-2	CASSTWTGDYGYTF
15	TRBV5-1	TRBJ2-3	CASSPPGASTDTQYF
13	TRBV10-2	TRBJ1-1	CASSEVRGTEAFF
18	TRBV21-1	TRBJ2-7	CASILVRVPDCRDYEQYF
17	TRBV2	TRBJ2-5	CASSEALLGASQETQYF
14	TRBV2	TRBJ2-7	CASKRQGTFGEQYF
19	TRBV21-1	TRBJ2-1	CASRQSGVWTSGRYNEQFF
13	TRBV30	TRBJ2-1	CAWSGGSYNEQFF
16	TRBV10-3	TRBJ2-2	CAISERQAASAGELFF
14	TRBV27	TRBJ1-1	CASLNRGQNTEAFF